This T cell receptor (beta chain) was sequenced during a study of blood T cell repertoires in COVID-19. About the research overall: Specimens from acute and convalescent COVID-19 originated in the United States, Italy and Spain. The cDNA or gDNA used as material had been derived from T cells, B-cell-depleted T cells, or PBMCs.

In the study's own analysis: From reference gene primer amplification, estimates of nucleated cell counts were derived. Using immunoSEQ multiplex PCR, the repertoire was profiled, and TCRdb retains in-frame clones only, with some absent. V and J calls plus clone size are reproduced from that table; the DNA served to infer D and trimming. Of about 220,000 clones in the sample, more than 70% were seen once. The CDR3 consists of 19 residues. This sequence was found in a human donor in a cohort sampled during active COVID-19. V is TRBV12-2 and J is TRBJ2-3; the tabulated D call, TRBD2, remains unverified against the DNA. TRBV12-2 is recorded as a pseudogene. The specimen sequenced was peripheral blood. CDR3 region: CASRFLLPGLAGSTDTQYF. CDR3 in DNA: TGTGCAAGTCGCTTCCTTTTACCAGGACTAGCGGGAAGTACAGATACGCAGTATTTT.